This paragraph reports one TCR beta chain. Its antigen remains unidentified. Authors' methods: Owing to the provision of junction-only sequences devoid of quality scores by immunoSEQ, filtering differed. Using immunoSEQ multiplex PCR, the repertoire was profiled, and TCRdb retains in-frame clones only, with some absent. The V and J calls and the clone size are those of that table, but D and trimming were determined from the DNA. Of a few million clones listed, approximately 94% are singletons. The data derive from a study of shared clonotypes between healthy human individuals. The CDR3 extends over 14 amino acids. Trimming took 2 bases from V and 6 from J, leaving 16 bases between them. CDR1 GTSNPN and CDR2 SVGIG come from the germline V gene (reference sequence). The CD4+ fraction was divided into a CD45RA+ naive subset and a CD45RA-negative memory subset. Findings and caveats of the study: Tissue TCR repertoires likely differ from these blood-only repertoires. All-four-donor shared clonotypes had higher generation probabilities than non-shared clonotypes did.

This TCR came from a man between 18 and 29 years old in good health. The chain couples TRBV30 to TRBJ2-5; D perhaps matches TRBD2 (7 bases). Sequences were obtained from naive CD4+ T cells sorted from blood. Subset in this sample: CD45RA+ positively selected. The CDR3 protein is CAWSPRGGGKTQYF. The DNA for the CDR3 is TGTGCCTGGAGTCCAAGGGGGGGCGGGAAGACCCAGTACTTC.